Shown below are 9 T cell receptor beta chains from a single sample sequenced in a study of cytomegalovirus exposure and HLA in healthy donors. The PCR made use of 60 Vbeta and 13 Jbeta primers. The method was immunoSEQ multiplex PCR; TCRdb's version includes in-frame clones alone and lacks a portion of them. The sample carries about 120,000 clones, less than 65% recorded once. Sequenced sample: PBMCs. The receptor set was obtained from a man in his forties in good health and CMV-seropositive.

A few counts support this clone. V gene TRBV2 combines with J gene TRBJ2-1; 9 bases line up with TRBD2. The length of the CDR3 is 14 residues. Per the germline V gene, CDR1 is SNHLY and CDR2 is FYNNEI. V gave up 4 bases and J gave up 5 bases; unmatched junction bases: 3. CDR3 nucleotide sequence: TGTGCCAGCAGTGTGTCTAGCGGGAACAATGAGCAGTTCTTC. Its translation: CASSVSSGNNEQFF.

The gene calls are TRBV10-3 and TRBJ2-5; the D is unclear. Germline lookup yields CDR1 ENHRY and CDR2 SYGVKD. V lost 4 bases and J lost 2, with 8 bases in between. This CDR3 is 13 amino acids long. CDR3 bases: TGTGCCATCAGTGTTTCAGGTCAAGAGACCCAGTACTTC. Amino acids: CAISVSGQETQYF.

This clone has only a few counts. The chain recombines TRBV10-3 with TRBJ2-2, with TRBD1 matching 11 bases. The CDR3 runs to 15 residues. Unmatched junction bases numbered 4, after V lost 6 bases and J lost 4 bases. CDR1 is ENHRY and CDR2 is SYGVKD in the germline V gene. CDR3 coding DNA: TGTGCCATCAGCGGACAGGGGGCGAGCACCGGGGAGCTGTTTTTT. This codes for CAISGQGASTGELFF.

This sequence joins TRBV7-2 and TRBJ2-5, with 7 bases matching TRBD2. The CDR3 sequence is 17 residues long. V lost 1 base and J lost 7; bases outside the gene matches: 15. The germline CDR1 and CDR2 sequences are SGHTA and FQGNSA. CDR3 DNA: TGTGCCAGCAGCTTAGTGGCGGGAGCTGGGGGGGGTGCGACCCAGTACTTC. The encoded protein is CASSLVAGAGGGATQYF. The variable domain in full, with the rest retrieved from reference TRBV7-2 and TRBJ2-5, is GAGVSQSPSNKVTEKGKDVELRCDPISGHTALYWYRQSLGQGLEFLIYFQGNSAPDKSGLPSDRFSAERTGGSVSTLTIQRTQQEDSAVYLCASSLVAGAGGGATQYFGPGTRLLVL.

The table lists this clone with a few counts. The chain is built from TRBV9 and TRBJ2-3; D gene ambiguous. The CDR3 has 14 amino acids. In germline, CDR1 is SGDLS, CDR2 YYNGEE. Trimming removed 0 bases from V and 7 bases from J, with 12 bases in between. CDR3 DNA: TGTGCCAGCAGCGTAGCTAGTTCTATGAATACGCAGTATTTT. Translation: CASSVASSMNTQYF.

The chain joins TRBV6-6 to TRBJ1-2; TRBD1 matches 9 bases. CDR3 size: 13 residues. The germline V gene encodes CDR1 MNHNY and CDR2 SVGAGI (reference sequence). Germline trimming cut 6 bases from V and 8 bases from J; bases unmatched to any gene: 7. In DNA, the CDR3 is TGTGCCAGCAGCAAGGACAGGGGAGGGGGCTACACCTTC. As protein: CASSKDRGGGYTF.

The rearrangement links TRBV9 to TRBJ2-1; D perhaps matches TRBD2 (6 bases). Per germline, CDR1 SGDLS and CDR2 YYNGEE. The CDR3 contains 13 residues. V lost 4 bases to trimming and J lost 10 bases, with 15 bases between them. CDR3 in amino acids: CASSPRTIWEQFF. Written as DNA, the CDR3 is TGTGCCAGCAGCCCCCGGACTATTTGGGAGCAGTTCTTC.

This clone has more than one count but fewer than ten. The chain carries TRBV18 and TRBJ1-3; no firm D call. CDR3 length: 14 residues. The germline V gene has CDR1 KGHSH and CDR2 LQKENI. The V end was cut by 1 base, the J end by 4 bases, with 8 bases between. CDR3 nucleotide sequence: TGTGCCAGCTCACCACTAGCAGAGGGAAACACCATATATTTT. This codes for CASSPLAEGNTIYF.

This sequence joins TRBV21-1 and TRBJ1-4; the D segment call TRBD1 is taken from the table without a DNA check. TRBV21-1 is an annotated pseudogene. The length of the CDR3 is 15 residues. CDR3 sequence reads: CASSKRDSVNEKLFF. The CDR3 nucleotides are TGTGCCAGCAGCAAAAGGGACAGCGTCAATGAAAAACTGTTTTTT.